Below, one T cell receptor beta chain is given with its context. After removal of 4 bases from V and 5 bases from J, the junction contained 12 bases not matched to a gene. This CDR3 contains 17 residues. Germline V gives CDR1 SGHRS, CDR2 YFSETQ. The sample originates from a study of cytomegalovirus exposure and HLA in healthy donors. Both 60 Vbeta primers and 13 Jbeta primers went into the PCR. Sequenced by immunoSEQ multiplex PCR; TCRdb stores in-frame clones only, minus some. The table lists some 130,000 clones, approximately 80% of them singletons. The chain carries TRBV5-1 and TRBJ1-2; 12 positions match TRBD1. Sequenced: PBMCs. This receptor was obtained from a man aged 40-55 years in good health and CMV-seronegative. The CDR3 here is CASSQPGTGGARYGYTF. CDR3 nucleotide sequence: TGCGCCAGCAGCCAACCCGGGACAGGGGGCGCACGGTATGGCTACACCTTC.